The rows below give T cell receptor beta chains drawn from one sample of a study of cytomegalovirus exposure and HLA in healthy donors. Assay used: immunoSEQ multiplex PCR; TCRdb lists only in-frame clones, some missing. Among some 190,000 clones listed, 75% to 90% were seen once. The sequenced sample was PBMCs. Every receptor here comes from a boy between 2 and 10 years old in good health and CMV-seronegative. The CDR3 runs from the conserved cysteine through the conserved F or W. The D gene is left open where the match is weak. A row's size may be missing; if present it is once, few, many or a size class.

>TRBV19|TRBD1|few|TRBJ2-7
CASRRTGNSYEQYF
TGTGCCAGTAGACGGACAGGGAATTCCTACGAGCAGTACTTC
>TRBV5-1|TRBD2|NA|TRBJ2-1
CASSYTSGDYNEQFF
TGCGCCAGCAGCTACACTAGCGGAGACTACAATGAGCAGTTCTTC
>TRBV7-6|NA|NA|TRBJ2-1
CASSFSPDSRWEQFF
TGTGCCAGCAGCTTTAGTCCGGACTCAAGGTGGGAGCAGTTCTTC
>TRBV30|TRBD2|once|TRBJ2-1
CAWTLAGGSGEQFF
TGTGCCTGGACCCTAGCGGGAGGGAGCGGTGAGCAGTTCTTC
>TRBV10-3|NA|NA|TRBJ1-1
CATPTGLNTEAFF
TGTGCCACCCCGACAGGTTTGAACACTGAAGCTTTCTTT
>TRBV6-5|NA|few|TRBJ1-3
CASSPPGGNTIYF
TGTGCCAGCAGTCCTCCAGGTGGAAACACCATATATTTT
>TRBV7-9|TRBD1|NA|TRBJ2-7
CASSLWGQGRGGEQYF
TGTGCCAGCAGCTTATGGGGACAGGGGAGGGGAGGCGAGCAGTACTTC
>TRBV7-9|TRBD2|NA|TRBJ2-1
CASSLRNLAGGPNEQFF
TGTGCCAGCAGCTTACGCAATCTAGCGGGGGGCCCCAATGAGCAGTTCTTC
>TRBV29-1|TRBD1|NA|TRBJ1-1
CSVRGVDAGDRHMNTEAFF
TGCAGCGTGCGGGGAGTGGACGCCGGGGACAGACACATGAACACTGAAGCTTTCTTT
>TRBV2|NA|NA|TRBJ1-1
CASRLQGVLLNTEAFF
TGTGCCAGCAGGCTACAGGGAGTTCTACTGAACACTGAAGCTTTCTTT
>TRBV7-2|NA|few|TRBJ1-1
CASSLDKNTEAFF
TGTGCCAGCAGCTTAGACAAGAACACTGAAGCTTTCTTT
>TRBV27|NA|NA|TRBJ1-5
CASSLSGYSNQPQHF
TGTGCCAGCAGTTTATCCGGGTATAGCAATCAGCCCCAGCATTTT
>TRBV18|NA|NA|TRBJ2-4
CASSPVRAGAKNIQYF
TGTGCCAGCTCGCCGGTTAGGGCGGGAGCCAAAAACATTCAGTACTTC
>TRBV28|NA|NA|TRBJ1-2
CASSPGPNYGYTF
TGTGCCAGCAGTCCAGGCCCCAACTATGGCTACACCTTC
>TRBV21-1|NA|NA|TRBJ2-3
CASSKWGVGLSTDTQYF
TGTGCCAGCAGCAAATGGGGGGTGGGTTTAAGCACAGATACGCAGTATTTT
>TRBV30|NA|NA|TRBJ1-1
CACYGLEAFF
TGTGCCTGCTACGGGTTGGAAGCTTTCTTT
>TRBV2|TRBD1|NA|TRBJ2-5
CASSDTWTGALRTQYF
TGTGCCAGCAGTGATACCTGGACAGGAGCGTTACGGACCCAGTACTTC
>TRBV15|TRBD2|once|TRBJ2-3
CATSRTAGTSGRTDTQYF
TGTGCCACCAGCAGAACCGCTGGGACTAGCGGGAGGACAGATACGCAGTATTTT
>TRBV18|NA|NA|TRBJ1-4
CASSPWTVTPQLYEKLFF
TGTGCCAGCTCCCCTTGGACAGTAACCCCGCAACTATATGAAAAACTGTTTTTT
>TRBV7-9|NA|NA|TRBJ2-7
CASSPGQSYEQYF
TGTGCCAGCAGCCCTGGACAGAGTTACGAGCAGTACTTC
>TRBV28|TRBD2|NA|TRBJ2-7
CAIIGAGEGSYEQYF
TGTGCCATCATCGGGGCGGGGGAGGGTTCCTACGAGCAGTACTTC
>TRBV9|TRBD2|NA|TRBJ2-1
CASSVERGSYNEQFF
TGTGCCAGCAGCGTAGAGCGGGGGAGTTACAATGAGCAGTTCTTC
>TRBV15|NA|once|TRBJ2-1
CATSRGSVGNEQFF
TGTGCCACCAGCCGCGGGTCCGTGGGAAATGAGCAGTTCTTC
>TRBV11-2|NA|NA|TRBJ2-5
CASSPPGASQETQYF
TGTGCCAGCAGCCCCCCTGGGGCCTCACAAGAGACCCAGTACTTC
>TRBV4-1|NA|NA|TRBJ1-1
CASSPTAPTEAFF
TGCGCCAGCAGCCCGACAGCCCCCACTGAAGCTTTCTTT
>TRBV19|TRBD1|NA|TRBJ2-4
CASSEGTGNKNIQYF
TGTGCCAGTAGTGAGGGGACAGGTAATAAAAACATTCAGTACTTC
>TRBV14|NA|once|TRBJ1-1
CASSQGKWNTEAFF
TGTGCCAGCAGCCAAGGTAAATGGAACACTGAAGCTTTCTTT
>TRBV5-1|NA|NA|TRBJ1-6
CASSLETGGLGGVIPLHF
TGCGCCAGCAGCTTAGAGACAGGTGGACTTGGTGGAGTAATTCCCCTCCACTTT
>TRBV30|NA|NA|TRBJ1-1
CACFPHRAGATEAFF
TGTGCCTGCTTCCCACACCGGGCAGGGGCCACTGAAGCTTTCTTT
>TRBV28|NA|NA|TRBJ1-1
CASSFPGGNTEAFF
TGTGCCAGCAGTTTTCCGGGGGGAAACACTGAAGCTTTCTTT
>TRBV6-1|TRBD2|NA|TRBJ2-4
CASSALAGGFGNIQYF
TGTGCCAGCAGTGCACTAGCGGGGGGGTTCGGTAACATTCAGTACTTC
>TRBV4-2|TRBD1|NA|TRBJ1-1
CASSFGRQGAAFF
TGTGCCAGCAGCTTTGGTCGACAGGGCGCAGCTTTCTTT
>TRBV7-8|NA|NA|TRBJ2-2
CASSLVDSPTGELFF
TGTGCCAGCAGCTTAGTCGACAGCCCCACCGGGGAGCTGTTTTTT
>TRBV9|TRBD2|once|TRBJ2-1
CASSVDSRQLAGGSGAYNEQFF
TGTGCCAGCAGCGTGGACAGCAGACAACTAGCGGGAGGGTCGGGGGCCTACAATGAGCAGTTCTTC
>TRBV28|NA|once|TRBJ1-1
CAILHTKGTEAFF
TGTGCCATCCTCCACACTAAAGGCACTGAAGCTTTCTTT
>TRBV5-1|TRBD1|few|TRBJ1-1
CASTGGGLNTEAFF
TGCGCCAGCACGGGAGGGGGCTTGAACACTGAAGCTTTCTTT
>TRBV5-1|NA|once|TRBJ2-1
CASSSSGVGNEQFF
TGCGCCAGCAGCTCCTCCGGGGTAGGCAATGAGCAGTTCTTC
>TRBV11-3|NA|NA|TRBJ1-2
CASSPRARAWGDNF
TGTGCCAGCAGCCCCAGAGCCAGGGCCTGGGGTGATAACTTC
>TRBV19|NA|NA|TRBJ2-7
CASSLHVGATYEQYF
TGTGCCAGTAGTCTACATGTGGGGGCTACTTACGAGCAGTACTTC
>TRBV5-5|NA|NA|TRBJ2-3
CASSLETGSSTDTQYF
TGTGCCAGCAGCTTGGAGACAGGTTCTAGCACAGATACGCAGTATTTT
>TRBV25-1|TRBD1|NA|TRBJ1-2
CASSDTGGPYGYTF
TGTGCCAGCAGTGATACAGGGGGCCCCTATGGCTACACCTTC
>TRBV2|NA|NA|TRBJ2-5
CASRGAKTQYF
TGTGCCAGCAGAGGGGCGAAGACCCAGTACTTC
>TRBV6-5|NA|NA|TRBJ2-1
CASSYSIGGEQFF
TGTGCCAGCAGTTACTCGATCGGCGGTGAGCAGTTCTTC
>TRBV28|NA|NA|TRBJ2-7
CASMGGPSPYEQYF
TGTGCCAGCATGGGGGGACCATCTCCCTACGAGCAGTACTTC
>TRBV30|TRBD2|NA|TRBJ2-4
CAWGRGVVVAKNIQYF
TGTGCCTGGGGTCGGGGGGTCGTTGTGGCCAAAAACATTCAGTACTTC
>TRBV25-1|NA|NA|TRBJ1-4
CASSEIGQGYEKLFF
TGTGCCAGCAGTGAAATAGGGCAGGGGTATGAAAAACTGTTTTTT
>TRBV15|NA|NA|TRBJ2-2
CATSRDGGWAGELFF
TGTGCCACCAGCAGAGATGGAGGGTGGGCCGGGGAGCTGTTTTTT
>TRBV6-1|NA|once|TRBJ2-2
CASSEKRGTGELFF
TGTGCCAGCAGTGAAAAAAGGGGCACCGGGGAGCTGTTTTTT
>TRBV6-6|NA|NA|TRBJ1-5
CASSQDSFLQPQHF
TGTGCCAGCAGTCAGGACAGTTTTCTTCAGCCCCAGCATTTT
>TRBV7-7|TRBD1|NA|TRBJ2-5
CASSLTYRGFSPQYF
TGTGCCAGCAGCTTAACCTACAGGGGGTTCAGTCCCCAGTACTTC
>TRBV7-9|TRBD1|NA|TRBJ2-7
CSSSLVGGQGVEEQYF
TGTTCCAGCAGCTTAGTTGGGGGACAGGGCGTAGAGGAGCAGTACTTC